This is a list of T cell receptor beta chains from one sample in a study of T cell responses to AZD1222 COVID-19 vaccine. Using immunoSEQ multiplex PCR, the repertoire was profiled, and TCRdb retains in-frame clones only, with some absent. The sample records about 70,000 clones, 83% being singletons. The sequences come from peripheral blood, collected 28 days after the second AZD1222 dose. Receptor source: an adult who received the AZD1222 COVID-19 vaccine. CDR3s include the opening cysteine and the closing phenylalanine or tryptophan. D genes are given only for firm matches. A row's size may be missing; if present it is once, few, many or a size class.

clone_size: NA
d_call: TRBD2
v_call: TRBV5-8
j_call: TRBJ2-7
cdr3_nt: TGTGCCAGCAGCCGCGGGGGCTACGAGCAGTACTTC
cdr3_aa: CASSRGGYEQYF

clone_size: once
d_call: NA
v_call: TRBV18
j_call: TRBJ1-1
cdr3_nt: TGTGCCAGCTCACGGGAGAACCGAGCGAACACTGAAGCTTTCTTT
cdr3_aa: CASSRENRANTEAFF

clone_size: NA
d_call: TRBD1
v_call: TRBV5-4
j_call: TRBJ1-6
cdr3_nt: TGTGCCAGCAAGGGGGGGACAGTCAATTCACCCCTCCACTTT
cdr3_aa: CASKGGTVNSPLHF

clone_size: NA
d_call: NA
v_call: TRBV19
j_call: TRBJ1-2
cdr3_nt: TGTGCCAGTAGTATTGCGGGGCTTGGCTACACCTTC
cdr3_aa: CASSIAGLGYTF

clone_size: NA
d_call: NA
v_call: TRBV12-3/TRBV12-4
j_call: TRBJ1-4
cdr3_nt: TGTGCCAGCCTGTGGGGGGCTCGGGAAAAACTGTTTTTT
cdr3_aa: CASLWGAREKLFF

clone_size: NA
d_call: TRBD2
v_call: TRBV15
j_call: TRBJ2-5
cdr3_nt: TGTGCCACCAGCAGAGATCGACAGCGGGGCCTTGAGACCCAGTACTTC
cdr3_aa: CATSRDRQRGLETQYF

clone_size: NA
d_call: NA
v_call: TRBV28
j_call: TRBJ1-5
cdr3_nt: TGTGCCAGCAGCCCCCGCCCGGGGAGGGGCAATCAGCCCCAGCATTTT
cdr3_aa: CASSPRPGRGNQPQHF

clone_size: NA
d_call: NA
v_call: TRBV3-1/TRBV3-2
j_call: TRBJ1-6
cdr3_nt: TGTGCCAGCAGCCAAGGCGCTCGCTCCTATAATTCACCCCTCCACTTT
cdr3_aa: CASSQGARSYNSPLHF

clone_size: NA
d_call: NA
v_call: TRBV28
j_call: TRBJ1-6
cdr3_nt: TGTGCCAGCAGTTTATACGGGGCGGGAGGGGATAATTCACCCCTCCACTTT
cdr3_aa: CASSLYGAGGDNSPLHF

clone_size: NA
d_call: NA
v_call: TRBV6-2/TRBV6-3
j_call: TRBJ1-5
cdr3_nt: TGTGCCAGCAGCCGGGGACATGGAAGCAATCAGCCCCAGCATTTT
cdr3_aa: CASSRGHGSNQPQHF

clone_size: once
d_call: NA
v_call: TRBV20-1
j_call: TRBJ1-3
cdr3_nt: TGCAGTGCTAGTCTGAACGGAAACACCATATATTTT
cdr3_aa: CSASLNGNTIYF

clone_size: NA
d_call: NA
v_call: TRBV7-6
j_call: TRBJ1-3
cdr3_nt: TGTGCCAGCAGCTTCGCGACCAGGGGAGCTGGAAACACCATATATTTT
cdr3_aa: CASSFATRGAGNTIYF

clone_size: NA
d_call: TRBD1
v_call: TRBV10-3
j_call: TRBJ2-5
cdr3_nt: TGTGCCATCAGGCCGGGACAGGGGAACCAAGAGACCCAGTACTTC
cdr3_aa: CAIRPGQGNQETQYF

clone_size: NA
d_call: NA
v_call: TRBV5-4
j_call: TRBJ2-7
cdr3_nt: TGTGCCAGCAGCTCGGACCCGACCTACGAGCAGTACTTC
cdr3_aa: CASSSDPTYEQYF

clone_size: many
d_call: TRBD1
v_call: TRBV18
j_call: TRBJ2-7
cdr3_nt: TGTGCCAGCTCACTCACAGGACAGGGTGATCACGAGCAGTACTTC
cdr3_aa: CASSLTGQGDHEQYF

clone_size: NA
d_call: NA
v_call: TRBV29-1
j_call: TRBJ1-1
cdr3_nt: TGCAGCGTTGAATTACAGGGACGCACTGAAGCTTTCTTT
cdr3_aa: CSVELQGRTEAFF

clone_size: NA
d_call: TRBD1
v_call: TRBV7-6
j_call: TRBJ1-1
cdr3_nt: TGTGCCAGCAGCCAATCTGGGACAGGGGGCGCTGAAGCTTTCTTT
cdr3_aa: CASSQSGTGGAEAFF

clone_size: NA
d_call: TRBD1
v_call: TRBV10-3
j_call: TRBJ1-6
cdr3_nt: TGTGCCATCAGTGATGTCAGGGGGTACGGTTCACCCCTCCACTTT
cdr3_aa: CAISDVRGYGSPLHF

clone_size: few
d_call: TRBD1
v_call: TRBV28
j_call: TRBJ2-2
cdr3_nt: TGTGCCAGCATGACCGGGACAGGGGAAACCGGGGAGCTGTTTTTT
cdr3_aa: CASMTGTGETGELFF

clone_size: NA
d_call: TRBD1
v_call: TRBV19
j_call: TRBJ2-7
cdr3_nt: TGTGCCAGTAGTCCCCCGGACAGGGCTAACTACGAGCAGTACTTC
cdr3_aa: CASSPPDRANYEQYF

clone_size: once
d_call: NA
v_call: TRBV4-2
j_call: TRBJ1-4
cdr3_nt: TGTGCCAGCAGACCATCTAATGAAAAACTGTTTTTT
cdr3_aa: CASRPSNEKLFF

clone_size: NA
d_call: NA
v_call: TRBV6-2/TRBV6-3
j_call: TRBJ1-2
cdr3_nt: TGTGCCAGCAGTTCCCGACAGGCCCTAGCTGGCTACACCTTC
cdr3_aa: CASSSRQALAGYTF

clone_size: NA
d_call: TRBD2
v_call: TRBV9
j_call: TRBJ2-2
cdr3_nt: TGTGCCAGCACCCGACTAGCGCAGAACACCGGGGAGCTGTTTTTT
cdr3_aa: CASTRLAQNTGELFF

clone_size: NA
d_call: TRBD1
v_call: TRBV7-2
j_call: TRBJ1-5
cdr3_nt: TGTGCCAGCAGTCTGGACAGGGCTGGGAATCAGCCCCAGCATTTT
cdr3_aa: CASSLDRAGNQPQHF

clone_size: few
d_call: TRBD2
v_call: TRBV5-1
j_call: TRBJ2-1
cdr3_nt: TGCGCCAGCAGCTTCGGTAGCGGGGGCCAAGGGGATGAGCAGTTCTTC
cdr3_aa: CASSFGSGGQGDEQFF

clone_size: NA
d_call: NA
v_call: TRBV6-5
j_call: TRBJ1-4
cdr3_nt: TGTGCCAGATCAGTCTTAAACCGACTAAATGAAAAACTGTTTTTT
cdr3_aa: CARSVLNRLNEKLFF

clone_size: NA
d_call: NA
v_call: TRBV11-2
j_call: TRBJ2-1
cdr3_nt: TGTGCCAGCAGCTTAGTGTGGGGGCCGTACAATGAGCAGTTCTTC
cdr3_aa: CASSLVWGPYNEQFF

clone_size: NA
d_call: TRBD1
v_call: TRBV19
j_call: TRBJ1-1
cdr3_nt: TGTGCCAGTAGACAGGGACAGTCAGACACTGAAGCTTTCTTT
cdr3_aa: CASRQGQSDTEAFF

clone_size: NA
d_call: NA
v_call: TRBV5-1
j_call: TRBJ1-2
cdr3_nt: TGCGCCAGCAGCGTTGGCGAGGGTCTTTCTGGCTACACCTTC
cdr3_aa: CASSVGEGLSGYTF

clone_size: once
d_call: NA
v_call: TRBV7-9
j_call: TRBJ1-3
cdr3_nt: TGTGCCAGCAGCCGGACAGCATTCTCTGGAAACACCATATATTTT
cdr3_aa: CASSRTAFSGNTIYF

clone_size: NA
d_call: NA
v_call: TRBV4-1
j_call: TRBJ2-1
cdr3_nt: TGCGCCAGCAGCCACAGGGGGGACCCGTTAGGGGAGCAGTTCTTC
cdr3_aa: CASSHRGDPLGEQFF

clone_size: NA
d_call: NA
v_call: TRBV19
j_call: TRBJ2-1
cdr3_nt: TGTGCCAGTAGACAGCGGTCTAGGGATGAGCAGTTCTTC
cdr3_aa: CASRQRSRDEQFF

clone_size: NA
d_call: NA
v_call: TRBV29-1
j_call: TRBJ1-1
cdr3_nt: TGCAGCGTTCCTTGGGGGAGCACTGAAGCTTTCTTT
cdr3_aa: CSVPWGSTEAFF

clone_size: NA
d_call: NA
v_call: TRBV27
j_call: TRBJ2-7
cdr3_nt: TGTGCCAGCAGTTTGAAAGGGTTCTCCTACGAGCAGTACTTC
cdr3_aa: CASSLKGFSYEQYF

clone_size: NA
d_call: NA
v_call: TRBV11-2
j_call: TRBJ1-1
cdr3_nt: TGTGCCAGCAGCTTCTACAGGTTAAGTAACACTGAAGCTTTCTTT
cdr3_aa: CASSFYRLSNTEAFF

clone_size: few
d_call: NA
v_call: TRBV5-6
j_call: TRBJ1-2
cdr3_nt: TGTGCCAGCAGCATGGGGGGCTATGGCTACACCTTC
cdr3_aa: CASSMGGYGYTF

clone_size: few
d_call: TRBD1
v_call: TRBV11-2
j_call: TRBJ1-1
cdr3_nt: TGTGCCAGCAGCACCTACACCGGGACAGCGAACACTGAAGCTTTCTTT
cdr3_aa: CASSTYTGTANTEAFF

clone_size: NA
d_call: NA
v_call: TRBV7-9
j_call: TRBJ2-1
cdr3_nt: TGTGCCAGCAGCTTATGGGGCAGGGGGGACAATGAGCAGTTCTTC
cdr3_aa: CASSLWGRGDNEQFF

clone_size: NA
d_call: NA
v_call: TRBV6-6
j_call: TRBJ2-1
cdr3_nt: TGTGCCAGCAGTTCGAAACATGAGCAGTTCTTC
cdr3_aa: CASSSKHEQFF

clone_size: NA
d_call: NA
v_call: TRBV5-5
j_call: TRBJ2-2
cdr3_nt: TGTGCCAGCAGCTTGAGTGCCAGCACCGGGGAGCTGTTTTTT
cdr3_aa: CASSLSASTGELFF

clone_size: once
d_call: NA
v_call: TRBV7-9
j_call: TRBJ1-2
cdr3_nt: TGTGCCAGCAGGTCCCGGGCCGGAGGGGTCTATGGCTACACCTTC
cdr3_aa: CASRSRAGGVYGYTF

clone_size: NA
d_call: NA
v_call: TRBV28
j_call: TRBJ2-2
cdr3_nt: TGTGCCAGCGCCCCCGGGGATTACACCGGGGAGCTGTTTTTT
cdr3_aa: CASAPGDYTGELFF

clone_size: NA
d_call: NA
v_call: TRBV15
j_call: TRBJ1-4
cdr3_nt: TGTGCCACCAGCAGATCCCGGGCCCTAAATGAAAAACTGTTTTTT
cdr3_aa: CATSRSRALNEKLFF

clone_size: NA
d_call: TRBD1
v_call: TRBV7-2
j_call: TRBJ2-1
cdr3_nt: TGTGCCAGCAGCTTACCCCGACAGGGGCTCTCCCCCAGCTACAATGAGCAGTTCTTC
cdr3_aa: CASSLPRQGLSPSYNEQFF

clone_size: few
d_call: TRBD1
v_call: TRBV18
j_call: TRBJ1-5
cdr3_nt: TGTGCCAGCTCCCTTAGGACAGGGGGCGGCAATCAGCCCCAGCATTTT
cdr3_aa: CASSLRTGGGNQPQHF

clone_size: few
d_call: TRBD1
v_call: TRBV7-2
j_call: TRBJ2-5
cdr3_nt: TGTGCCAGCAGCCATCCCGGGACAGGAGTTAGGGAGACCCAGTACTTC
cdr3_aa: CASSHPGTGVRETQYF

clone_size: few
d_call: NA
v_call: TRBV28
j_call: TRBJ1-2
cdr3_nt: TGTGCCAGCAGTTTATTCGGCAGGGAGAACTATGGCTACACCTTC
cdr3_aa: CASSLFGRENYGYTF

clone_size: once
d_call: TRBD2
v_call: TRBV25-1
j_call: TRBJ2-7
cdr3_nt: TGTGCCAGCGGGAGGGGTGTCTACGAGCAGTACTTC
cdr3_aa: CASGRGVYEQYF

clone_size: NA
d_call: TRBD1
v_call: TRBV19
j_call: TRBJ1-3
cdr3_nt: TGTGCCAGTAGTCCGGGACAGGGAAACACCATATATTTT
cdr3_aa: CASSPGQGNTIYF

clone_size: NA
d_call: TRBD2
v_call: TRBV11-2
j_call: TRBJ2-7
cdr3_nt: TGTGCCAGCAGCTTAGATCGGGGGGGTCACGAGCAGTACTTC
cdr3_aa: CASSLDRGGHEQYF

clone_size: NA
d_call: NA
v_call: TRBV7-2
j_call: TRBJ2-5
cdr3_nt: TGTGCCAGCAGCTTGGACCGAGAGACCCAGTACTTC
cdr3_aa: CASSLDRETQYF

clone_size: few
d_call: NA
v_call: TRBV2
j_call: TRBJ2-2
cdr3_nt: TGTGCCAGCAGTCGACAGACCCACACCGGGGAGCTGTTTTTT
cdr3_aa: CASSRQTHTGELFF

clone_size: NA
d_call: TRBD1
v_call: TRBV5-1
j_call: TRBJ1-4
cdr3_nt: TGCGCCAGCAGCACCAACAGGGGTCTTAATGAAAAACTGTTTTTT
cdr3_aa: CASSTNRGLNEKLFF

clone_size: once
d_call: NA
v_call: TRBV4-1
j_call: TRBJ1-5
cdr3_nt: TGCGCCAGCAGCAAACAGGGAAATAGCAATCAGCCCCAGCATTTT
cdr3_aa: CASSKQGNSNQPQHF